The entry that follows covers one T cell receptor beta chain sequence. The sample comes from a study of OX40 agonist ivuxolimab in advanced cancers. For the study at large: Patients were treated with ivuxolimab, an agonistic anti-OX40 (CD134) antibody. Of mixed ages from about 23 to 79 and averaging 60 years, the group was about 86% male. It was permissible to have had prior anti-PD-1, anti-PD-L1 or anti-CTLA-4 therapy, and about 40% had some.

Some clones are missing from TCRdb's copy, which holds only in-frame ones; the method was immunoSEQ multiplex PCR. This table holds about 64,000 clones, around 80% found once. Patients who had autoimmune disease history or got systemic immunosuppression were left out. Trimming cost V 2 bases and J 9 bases, with 8 bases left between them. The germline V gene encodes CDR1 SGHAT and CDR2 FQNNGV. This CDR3 comprises 12 residues. V and J are TRBV11-2 and TRBJ2-1; D is unresolved. This material consisted of CD4+ or CD8+ T cells sorted from blood, taken in a trial of the OX40 agonist ivuxolimab. The TCR sequence derives from an adult with an advanced solid tumor such as melanoma, head and neck, liver or kidney cancer. CDR3 protein: CASSLWAVEQFF. The CDR3 bases are TGTGCCAGCAGCTTATGGGCAGTTGAGCAGTTCTTC.